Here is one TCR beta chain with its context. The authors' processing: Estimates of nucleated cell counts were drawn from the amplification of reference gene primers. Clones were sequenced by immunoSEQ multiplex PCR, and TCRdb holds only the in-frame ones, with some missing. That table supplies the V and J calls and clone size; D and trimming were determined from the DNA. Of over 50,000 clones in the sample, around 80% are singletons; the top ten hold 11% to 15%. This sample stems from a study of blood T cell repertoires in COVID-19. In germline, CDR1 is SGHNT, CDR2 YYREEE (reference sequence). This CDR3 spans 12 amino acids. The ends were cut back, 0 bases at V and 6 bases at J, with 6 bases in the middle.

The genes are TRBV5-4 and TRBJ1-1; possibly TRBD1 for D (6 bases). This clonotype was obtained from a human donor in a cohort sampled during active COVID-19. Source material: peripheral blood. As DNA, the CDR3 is TGTGCCAGCAGCTTGGAGGGGGCTGAAGCTTTCTTT. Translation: CASSLEGAEAFF.